The sequence of this T cell receptor (beta chain) was determined in a study of a mutant IDH1 vaccine in newly diagnosed glioma. Across the whole study: Patients underwent eight vaccinations, which took place in weeks 1, 3, 5, 7, 11, 15, 19 and 23. Treated patients had a mean age of approximately 41 years and a sex split that was roughly 60% male and 37.5% female.

Sequencing was performed with immunoSEQ multiplex PCR; in TCRdb, only in-frame clones are kept and a portion is missing. The sample contains about 40,000 clones, roughly 89% of which appear only once. Whole-study results and caveats: Altogether, around 95% of patients exhibited vaccine-induced immune responses.

On this clone: Its target is not known.

The V gene's germline CDR1 is SGHVS and CDR2 FQNEAQ. Trimming took 2 bases from V and 2 from J, leaving 16 bases between them. The CDR3 runs to 16 residues. The time point here: week 11, during vaccination. Vaccinated patients received 300 ug of mutant IDH1 20-mer peptide per dose, with topical imiquimod. The donors had new WHO grade 3 or 4 astrocytomas; these were IDH1-mutant and ATRX-lost. The chain combines TRBV7-8 with TRBJ2-7; TRBD1 is a possible D gene (7 bases). The sample here was PBMCs, taken from a glioma patient whose treatment included an IDH1 peptide vaccine. This clonotype was sampled from a man aged 35 to 55 with glioma. The CDR3 sequence: CASSLRSAGGPYEQYF. As DNA, the CDR3 is TGTGCCAGCAGCTTACGTTCGGCAGGGGGGCCCTACGAGCAGTACTTC.